This T cell receptor beta chain came from a study of cytomegalovirus exposure and HLA in healthy donors. Study-wide findings and caveats: By a later analysis, the bulk of CMV-associated TCR beta chains appeared HLA-restricted. Later analysis suggested links between common viral pathogens and several top significant clusters. The authors enumerated some 160 TCR beta chains as linked to cytomegalovirus.

As regards this clone: The antigen is undetermined.

The CDR3 extends over 15 amino acids. CDR1 LNHDA and CDR2 SQIVND come from the germline V gene (reference sequence). The V end was cut by 10 bases, the J end by 1 base, with 19 bases between. A multiplex PCR was run with 60 Vbeta primers and 13 Jbeta primers. The data were produced by immunoSEQ multiplex PCR, yet TCRdb's version contains in-frame clones alone and is incomplete. The sample includes around 150,000 clones, around 77% of them seen just once. Source material: PBMCs. The clonotype originates from a woman in her fifties or sixties in good health and CMV-seronegative. The chain uses TRBV19 and TRBJ1-2, with D perhaps matching TRBD1 (5 bases). CDR3 sequence: CATSGGSLGNYGYTF. The CDR3 DNA reads TGTGCCACCTCGGGGGGGAGTCTTGGTAACTATGGCTACACCTTC. The variable domain in full, with the rest retrieved from reference TRBV19 and TRBJ1-2, is DGGITQSPKYLFRKEGQNVTLSCEQNLNHDAMYWYRQDPGQGLRLIYYSQIVNDFQKGDIAEGYSVSREKKESFPLTVTSAQKNPTAFYLCATSGGSLGNYGYTFGSGTRLTVV.